Following are 23 T cell receptor beta chains from one sample sequenced in a study of shared clonotypes between healthy human individuals. Sequencing was performed with immunoSEQ multiplex PCR; in TCRdb, only in-frame clones are kept and a portion is missing. The sample carries fewer than 650,000 clones, 75% to 85% recorded once. Sequencing input: PBMCs. These receptor sequences come from a woman aged 40 to 50 in good health. Some clones in this sample may be carry-over from other donors' samples.

The chain is built from TRBV18 and TRBJ2-5; D gene ambiguous. Germline-derived CDR1 and CDR2 are KGHSH and LQKENI. V gave up 0 bases and J gave up 1 base, with 6 bases separating them. The length of the CDR3 is 14 residues. The CDR3 sequence: CASSPPIAQETQYF. The CDR3 DNA is TGTGCCAGCTCACCACCGATTGCCCAAGAGACCCAGTACTTC.

CDR3 nucleotide sequence: TGCGCCAGCAGCTTGGTAGGGGGTGGTGGCTACACCTTC. Its protein product is CASSLVGGGGYTF. The rearrangement links TRBV5-1 to TRBJ1-2; D is perhaps TRBD1 (6 bases). The CDR3 extends over 13 amino acids. Trimming took off 0 bases at V and 7 bases at J, with 10 bases between the two ends. The germline V gene encodes CDR1 SGHRS and CDR2 YFSETQ.

The chain couples TRBV30 to TRBJ1-1; D remains unclear. The CDR3 is 13 amino acids. V gave up 0 bases and J gave up 0 bases, with 5 bases separating them. CDR1 and CDR2 from the germline V gene are GTSNPN and SVGIG (reference sequence). This CDR3 reads CAWSVQLNTEAFF. In DNA, the CDR3 is TGTGCCTGGAGTGTACAACTGAACACTGAAGCTTTCTTT.

This chain links TRBV5-4 with TRBJ2-7; a weak D match, TRBD2 (6 bases). Trimming took 0 bases from V and 0 from J, leaving 10 bases between them. The length of the CDR3 is 15 residues. Germline-derived CDR1 and CDR2 are SGHNT and YYREEE (reference sequence). Here the CDR3 DNA reads TGTGCCAGCAGCTTGGAACTAGCAGACTCCTACGAGCAGTACTTC. Encoded protein: CASSLELADSYEQYF.

This chain links TRBV5-1 with TRBJ2-5; TRBD2 agrees at 7 bases. J gave up 2 bases and V 2 bases, and 6 bases lay outside the gene matches. CDR3 length equals 15 residues. The V gene's germline CDR1 is SGHRS and CDR2 YFSETQ. Written as DNA, the CDR3 is TGCGCCAGCAGCTTTTCTAGCGGTTTTCAAGAGACCCAGTACTTC. It is translated as CASSFSSGFQETQYF.

The chain carries TRBV5-1 and TRBJ2-7; 7 positions agree with TRBD1. The CDR3 covers 14 residues. Trimming cost V 0 bases and J 2 bases; bases outside gene matches: 2. CDR1 SGHRS and CDR2 YFSETQ come from the germline V gene. Written as DNA, the CDR3 is TGCGCCAGCAGCTTGGAGGGACAGACCTACGAGCAGTACTTC. Encoded protein: CASSLEGQTYEQYF.

This chain uses TRBV6-1 with TRBJ1-2, with a tentative D call TRBD1 (6 bases). Trimming took 6 bases from V and 3 from J, leaving 11 bases between them. The germline CDR1 and CDR2 sequences are MNHNS and SASEGT. The CDR3 contains 13 residues. The CDR3: CASSSSGDYGYTF. DNA for the CDR3: TGTGCCAGCAGCTCCTCAGGGGACTATGGCTACACCTTC.

The chain couples TRBV7-9 to TRBJ2-1; 8 bases are shared with TRBD2. Germline CDR1 is SEHNR and CDR2 is FQNEAQ (reference sequence). V trimming: 6 bases; J trimming: 4 bases; junction bases outside the gene matches: 11. The CDR3 runs 16 residues. In nucleotides, the CDR3 is TGTGCCAGCAGGCCCTGGGGGAGCGGGAGATACAATGAGCAGTTCTTC. Residues: CASRPWGSGRYNEQFF.

The chain combines TRBV29-1 with TRBJ2-7; D remains ambiguous. Germline CDR1 SQVTM, CDR2 ANQGSEA. Trimming removed 1 base from V and 6 bases from J, with 7 bases in between. CDR3 size: 11 residues. The CDR3 bases are TGCAGCGTTGAAGTAACGGCCGAGCAGTACTTC. Translation: CSVEVTAEQYF.

V is TRBV4-1 and J is TRBJ2-1; 7 bases are shared with TRBD1. The V gene end was trimmed by 5 bases and the J gene end by 1 base; junction bases not matched to a gene: 5. This CDR3 spans 15 amino acids. The germline CDR1 and CDR2 sequences are MGHRA and YSYEKL. The CDR3 DNA follows: TGCGCCAGCAGCTCCCGGGACAGATCCTACAATGAGCAGTTCTTC. It translates to CASSSRDRSYNEQFF.

This clone came up many times. This sample also contains other DNA sequences that code for the same CDR3. This sequence joins TRBV5-1 and TRBJ1-1; 9 nucleotides match TRBD1. Germline values: CDR1 SGHRS, CDR2 YFSETQ. The CDR3 extends over 14 amino acids. V was clipped by 5 bases and J by 7 bases; unmatched bases: 9. CDR3 sequence (DNA): TGCGCCAGCAGGTCACTTACAGGGGGCATTGAAGCTTTCTTT. Translating it yields CASRSLTGGIEAFF.

About this clone itself: A far larger clone is one nucleotide away, so this likely arose from a read error. Distinct nucleotide sequences in the sample also encode this CDR3. The chain employs TRBV5-1 and TRBJ1-1; D perhaps matches TRBD1 (6 bases). This CDR3 is built from 13 residues. Germline CDR1 and CDR2: SGHRS and YFSETQ. Trimming shortened V by 1 base and J by 7 bases, and 11 bases separated the two germline ends. The DNA for the CDR3 is TGCGCCAGCAGCTTGCGCGGGGGCCTTGAAGCTTTCTTT. It codes for CASSLRGGLEAFF. The full variable domain, completed using reference TRBV5-1 and TRBJ1-1, is KAGVTQTPRYLIKTRGQQVTLSCSPISGHRSVSWYQQTPGQGLQFLFEYFSETQRNKGNFPGRFSGRQFSNSRSEMNVSTLELGDSALYLCASSLRGGLEAFFGQGTRLTVV.

The J gene is TRBJ2-7, the V gene TRBV5-6; D remains ambiguous. The germline V gene encodes CDR1 SGHDT and CDR2 YYEEEE. Trimming cost V 3 bases and J 7 bases, with 14 bases left between them. CDR3 length equals 13 residues. Here the CDR3 reads CASSSYSAREQYF. The CDR3 coding sequence is TGTGCCAGCAGCTCCTACAGCGCAAGGGAGCAGTACTTC.

V gene TRBV30 combines with J gene TRBJ2-1; D possibly corresponds to TRBD1 (7 bases). Trimming removed 0 bases at V and 9 bases at J, with 18 bases between. CDR1 and CDR2 (germline): GTSNPN, SVGIG (reference sequence). CDR3 size: 15 residues. The CDR3 sequence: CAWSVTRGVGGEQFF. As DNA, the CDR3 is TGTGCCTGGAGTGTAACCAGGGGGGTCGGCGGTGAGCAGTTCTTC.

About this clone: A read error is possible here, since a much larger clone lies one base away. The gene calls are TRBV30 and TRBJ1-2; tentative D call: TRBD1 (5 bases). Germline V gives CDR1 GTSNPN, CDR2 SVGIG (reference sequence). Trimming stripped 8 bases from V and 6 bases from J, with 19 bases between. This CDR3 is built from 13 residues. CDR3 DNA sequence: TGTGCCCGGTCCACCGGGGCGCGGAATGGCTACACCTTC. It translates to CARSTGARNGYTF.

The chain recombines TRBV18 with TRBJ2-7, with D perhaps matching TRBD2 (5 bases). The CDR3 is 13 amino acids. V was cut by 2 bases and J by 4 bases, with 9 bases left in between. Per the germline V gene, CDR1 is KGHSH and CDR2 is LQKENI. This CDR3 reads CASSPSGKYEQYF. The CDR3 nucleotides read TGTGCCAGCTCACCATCGGGAAAATACGAGCAGTACTTC.

V gene TRBV15 combines with J gene TRBJ2-1; TRBD1 matches at 7 bases. The CDR3 extends over 17 amino acids. V dropped 2 bases and J dropped 4; count of bases not matched to a gene: 11. The germline gives CDR1 LNHNV, CDR2 YYDKDF (reference sequence). The CDR3 reads CATSRTPGTDYYNEQFF. The DNA of the CDR3 is TGTGCCACCAGCAGAACCCCCGGGACAGATTATTACAATGAGCAGTTCTTC.

V gene TRBV4-2 combines with J gene TRBJ1-1, with 9 bases lining up with TRBD1. Trimming cost V 3 bases and J 8 bases; bases outside gene matches: 13. Germline CDR1 is LGHNA and CDR2 is YNFKEQ. CDR3 length equals 16 residues. The CDR3 sequence is CASSQDLGQGTKEAFF. As DNA, the CDR3 is TGTGCCAGCAGCCAGGACCTTGGACAGGGGACGAAAGAAGCTTTCTTT.

This chain links TRBV18 with TRBJ1-2, with D unclear. Germline V gene lookup returns CDR1 KGHSH and CDR2 LQKENI. V was shortened by 1 base and J by 7 bases, with 13 bases between the two germline ends. The CDR3 totals 14 residues. The CDR3 DNA reads TGTGCCAGCTCACCACAGGTCGGGGAACTTGGCTACACCTTC. Encoded protein: CASSPQVGELGYTF. The full variable domain, completed using reference TRBV18 and TRBJ1-2, is NAGVMQNPRHLVRRRGQEARLRCSPMKGHSHVYWYRQLPEEGLKFMVYLQKENIIDESGMPKERFSAEFPKEGPSILRIQQVVRGDSAAYFCASSPQVGELGYTFGSGTRLTVV.

This chain uses TRBV5-1 with TRBJ2-7; the match to TRBD1 covers 8 bases. The V gene's germline CDR1 is SGHRS and CDR2 YFSETQ. J lost 5 bases, V lost 4 bases, and 5 bases had no gene match. The CDR3 extends over 13 amino acids. The CDR3 sequence: CASSNTGGNEQYF. The CDR3 DNA sequence: TGCGCCAGCAGCAACACAGGGGGGAACGAGCAGTACTTC.

The V gene is TRBV30, the J gene TRBJ2-7, with D tentatively TRBD2 (7 bases). The CDR3 runs to 11 residues. Trimming removed 7 bases at V and 5 bases at J, with 12 bases between. Looked up from germline, CDR1 is GTSNPN and CDR2 is SVGIG (reference sequence). The CDR3: CAYLGGHEQYF. DNA for the CDR3: TGTGCCTACCTCGGGGGGCACGAGCAGTACTTC.

The J gene is TRBJ2-6, the V gene TRBV18, with D perhaps TRBD1 (5 bases). Trimming took off 5 bases at V and 4 bases at J, with 15 bases between the two ends. The CDR3 totals 16 residues. Germline V gene lookup returns CDR1 KGHSH and CDR2 LQKENI. This CDR3 is CASSLQTVPGANVLTF. The CDR3 nucleotides read TGTGCCAGCTCATTGCAGACAGTCCCCGGGGCCAACGTCCTGACTTTC.

The chain joins TRBV28 to TRBJ2-2, with D possibly being TRBD2 (5 bases). CDR1 is MDHEN, CDR2 SYDVKM, per germline. Trimming cost V 3 bases and J 4 bases, with 12 bases left between them. This CDR3 has 15 residues. The CDR3 protein is CASSFEGARTGELFF. CDR3 DNA sequence: TGTGCCAGCAGTTTTGAGGGAGCTCGCACCGGGGAGCTGTTTTTT.